These 24 T cell receptor beta chains came from one sample sequenced in a study of T cells after yellow fever vaccination. TCRdb reprocessed the 5' RACE reads via MiXCR and lists one record per CDR3 protein. The sample shows 100,000 to 150,000 distinct CDR3 sequences, 8% to 10% of them seen only once. The material was CD8+ T cells sorted from PBMCs, obtained on the day of the yellow fever booster vaccination. These receptor sequences come from a man between 18 and 29 years old who received the YFV17D yellow fever vaccine.

This sequence joins TRBV28 and TRBJ2-3; 10 nucleotides align to TRBD2. Germline lookup yields CDR1 MDHEN and CDR2 SYDVKM. This CDR3 has 16 amino acids. With 3 bases clipped from V and 8 bases from J, the junction kept 11 bases outside the gene matches. CDR3 coding DNA: TGTGCCAGCAGTTTTACTAGCGGGGTCCTACGACCTACGCAGTATTTT. As protein: CASSFTSGVLRPTQYF.

This clonotype has a count of ten or more. V is TRBV4-3 and J is TRBJ2-6; the D gene is possibly TRBD2 (5 bases). Germline-derived CDR1 and CDR2 are LGHNA and YSLEER. Trimming left V 2 bases short and J 0 bases short, with 8 bases between. The CDR3 spans 16 residues. CDR3 nucleotides: TGCGCCAGCAGCCAACCCGAGGGCTCTGGGGCCAACGTCCTGACTTTC. Amino acids: CASSQPEGSGANVLTF.

This clonotype occurred a few times. The chain links TRBV14 to TRBJ2-7; TRBD1 matches at 8 bases. The CDR3 is made up of 16 amino acids. V lost 4 bases and J lost 0; bases outside the gene matches: 8. Germline V gives CDR1 SGHDN, CDR2 FVKESK. The CDR3 protein is CASSRGQGPNSYEQYF. In DNA form, the CDR3 reads TGTGCCAGCAGCCGAGGACAGGGACCGAACTCCTACGAGCAGTACTTC. The full variable domain, completed using reference TRBV14 and TRBJ2-7, is EAGVTQFPSHSVIEKGQTVTLRCDPISGHDNLYWYRRVMGKEIKFLLHFVKESKQDESGMPNNRFLAERTGGTYSTLKVQPAELEDSGVYFCASSRGQGPNSYEQYFGPGTRLTVT.

This rearrangement joins TRBV6-2 or TRBV6-3 to TRBJ2-1, with 8 bases that match TRBD1. The junction had 5 bases not matched to a gene; V was cut back by 4 bases and J by 0 bases. The CDR3 loop spans 16 amino acids. Germline CDR1 and CDR2: MNHEY and SVGEGT. The CDR3 DNA reads as TGTGCCAGCAGTTTGACAGGGGAGAGCTCCTACAATGAGCAGTTCTTC. This translates into CASSLTGESSYNEQFF.

This clonotype has ten or more counts. The chain couples TRBV19 to TRBJ2-2; TRBD1 or TRBD2 may be the D gene (5 bases each). The ends were cut back, 7 bases at V and 3 bases at J, with 15 bases in the middle. CDR1 and CDR2 (germline): LNHDA, SQIVND (reference sequence). The CDR3 runs 15 residues. In DNA, the CDR3 is TGTGCCAGTACCTTGTCGGGGCCTTACACCGGGGAGCTGTTTTTT. This encodes CASTLSGPYTGELFF.

This chain uses TRBV3-1 with TRBJ1-5; no reliable D call. The CDR3 sequence is 15 residues long. With 0 bases removed from V and 4 bases from J, the gap between germline ends came to 10 bases. The germline V gene has CDR1 LGHDT and CDR2 YNNKEL (reference sequence). The DNA for the CDR3 is TGTGCCAGCAGCCAAGATCTACGTCTGAATCAGCCCCAGCATTTT. This sequence encodes CASSQDLRLNQPQHF.

The chain combines TRBV12-3 or TRBV12-4 with TRBJ2-5, with TRBD2 matching over 10 bases. CDR3 length: 19 amino acids. V lost 2 bases, J lost 7 bases, and 19 bases stayed unmatched. CDR3 sequence: CASSLRAGGLAPSTLTQYF. DNA of the CDR3: TGTGCCAGCAGTTTAAGAGCGGGGGGGCTTGCCCCCTCCACGTTGACCCAGTACTTC.

The V call is TRBV20-1, the J call TRBJ1-3; no reliable D call. This CDR3 spans 14 amino acids. The V and J ends lost 3 bases and 0 bases respectively, with 9 bases between them. Germline-derived CDR1 and CDR2 are DFQATT and SNEGSKA (reference sequence). The CDR3 protein is CSASARHSGNTIYF. In DNA, the CDR3 is TGCAGTGCTAGCGCCCGGCACTCTGGAAACACCATATATTTT.

The chain employs TRBV6-5 and TRBJ2-2; D is uncertain. The V and J ends lost 1 base and 5 bases respectively, with 2 bases between them. Germline V CDR1 and CDR2: MNHEY, SVGAGI. There are 12 residues in the CDR3. The CDR3 loop reads CASSYYTGELFF. The CDR3 DNA reads as TGTGCCAGCAGTTACTATACCGGGGAGCTGTTTTTT.

The chain combines TRBV4-3 with TRBJ1-2; D gene uncertain. The CDR3 loop spans 16 amino acids. V shed 4 bases and J shed 2 bases, with 17 bases lying between them. From germline, CDR1 is LGHNA and CDR2 YSLEER. CDR3 sequence reads: CASSLAIVGINYGYTF. The CDR3 DNA reads as TGCGCCAGCAGCCTCGCAATTGTGGGGATCAACTATGGCTACACCTTC.

This clonotype was picked up a small number of times. The chain uses TRBV7-9 and TRBJ2-5; TRBD1 matches at 7 bases. The length of the CDR3 is 14 residues. The germline V gene has CDR1 SEHNR and CDR2 FQNEAQ (reference sequence). V dropped 0 bases and J dropped 7; count of bases not matched to a gene: 5. The CDR3 nucleotides are TGTGCCAGCAGCTTAGCGGGGACAGCGAGGACCCAGTACTTC. This sequence encodes CASSLAGTARTQYF.

This clonotype was seen only a few times. This sequence joins TRBV24-1 and TRBJ2-7; unclear D gene. CDR3 length: 14 residues. CDR1 is KGHDR, CDR2 SFDVKD, per germline. V lost 4 bases and J lost 1, with 10 bases in between. In DNA, the CDR3 is TGTGCCACCAGTGACCACGGTCATTCCTACGAGCAGTACGTC. It codes for CATSDHGHSYEQYV.

This chain links TRBV6-2 or TRBV6-3 with TRBJ2-5, with D perhaps TRBD2 (6 bases). Germline V CDR1 and CDR2: MNHEY, SVGEGT. V gave up 8 bases and J gave up 2 bases, with 12 bases separating them. The CDR3 loop spans 13 amino acids. CDR3 DNA sequence: TGTGCCAGCGGGGGGAGTTGGCAAGAGACCCAGTACTTC. Translated: CASGGSWQETQYF.

This chain connects TRBV29-1 to TRBJ2-1; possibly TRBD2 for D (7 bases). With 6 bases removed from V and 0 bases from J, the gap between germline ends came to 15 bases. The V gene's germline CDR1 is SQVTM and CDR2 ANQGSEA. The CDR3 runs to 15 residues. CDR3: CSVLGGGSSYNEQFF. Here the CDR3 DNA reads TGCAGCGTGCTGGGGGGCGGGAGCTCCTACAATGAGCAGTTCTTC.

This clonotype was counted a few times. This chain connects TRBV5-6 to TRBJ1-4; 9 bases fit TRBD1. Germline lookup yields CDR1 SGHDT and CDR2 YYEEEE. CDR3 size: 15 residues. V was clipped by 4 bases and J by 1 base; unmatched bases: 2. The CDR3 DNA follows: TGTGCCAGCAGCCAGGGACAGGGAACTAATGAAAAACTGTTTTTT. Protein: CASSQGQGTNEKLFF.

The chain employs TRBV9 and TRBJ2-3, with TRBD2 matching over 10 bases. V dropped 1 base and J dropped 0; count of bases not matched to a gene: 2. The length of the CDR3 is 16 residues. The germline gives CDR1 SGDLS, CDR2 YYNGEE. CDR3 in amino acids: CASSVRTSGSTDTQYF. The DNA for the CDR3 is TGTGCCAGCAGCGTAAGGACTAGCGGCAGCACAGATACGCAGTATTTT.

This clonotype has more than one count but fewer than ten. The chain links TRBV9 to TRBJ1-6; a weak D match, TRBD1 (5 bases). The CDR3 sequence is 14 residues long. V dropped 0 bases and J dropped 10 bases, with 11 bases sitting between them. Germline-derived CDR1 and CDR2 are SGDLS and YYNGEE. The CDR3 loop reads CASSVEDIPSPLHF. The CDR3 bases are TGTGCCAGCAGCGTAGAGGACATCCCCTCACCCCTCCACTTT.

The V call is TRBV4-1, the J call TRBJ2-1, with TRBD1 identical over 8 bases. The CDR3 is 16 residues long. Per the germline V gene, CDR1 is MGHRA and CDR2 is YSYEKL. Germline trimming cut 1 base from V and 1 base from J; bases unmatched to any gene: 3. For the CDR3, the DNA is TGCGCCAGCAGCCAAGGAACAGGGGGGTCCTACAATGAGCAGTTCTTC. Encoded protein: CASSQGTGGSYNEQFF.

This rearrangement joins TRBV5-5 to TRBJ2-5; TRBD1 agrees at 8 bases. CDR1 and CDR2 (germline): SGHKS, YYEKEE (reference sequence). The CDR3 loop spans 16 amino acids. The trim removed 4 bases at V and 4 bases at J, leaving 12 bases unmatched. This CDR3 is CASSPGQGGLGETQYF. The CDR3 DNA follows: TGTGCCAGCAGCCCCGGACAGGGCGGATTAGGAGAGACCCAGTACTTC.

This chain links TRBV14 with TRBJ2-3; 8 nucleotides agree with TRBD2. Looked up from germline, CDR1 is SGHDN and CDR2 is FVKESK. The CDR3 runs to 18 residues. Trimming at V came to 0 bases and at J to 0 bases, leaving 8 bases not matched to a gene. The chain's CDR3 is CASSQEGLEGSSTDTQYF. CDR3 DNA: TGTGCCAGCAGCCAAGAGGGACTAGAGGGATCTAGCACAGATACGCAGTATTTT.

The gene calls are TRBV2 and TRBJ1-6; TRBD1 matches 8 bases. V was clipped by 8 bases and J by 9 bases; unmatched bases: 12. In germline, CDR1 is SNHLY, CDR2 FYNNEI. The CDR3 loop spans 15 amino acids. CDR3 coding DNA: TGTGCCAGCCGGGACAGGAGAGGGAACGGTTCACCCCTCCACTTT. Its translation is CASRDRRGNGSPLHF.

The CDR3 DNA reads as TGCGCCAGCAGCCAAGCCGGGTGGAGCTACACCTTC. Translation gives CASSQAGWSYTF. The V gene is TRBV4-1, the J gene TRBJ1-2; D is undetermined. There are 12 residues in the CDR3. Trimming left V 1 base short and J 9 bases short, with 9 bases between. CDR1 and CDR2 from the germline V gene are MGHRA and YSYEKL.

This clonotype was seen more than once but under ten times. In DNA form, the CDR3 reads TGCGCCAGCAGCCAAGAATCAGGGTTTGGAGAGACCCAGTACTTC. Translating it yields CASSQESGFGETQYF. The chain joins TRBV4-1 to TRBJ2-5, with D perhaps matching TRBD1 (5 bases). The germline CDR1 and CDR2 sequences are MGHRA and YSYEKL. V lost 0 bases, J lost 4 bases, and 12 bases lay in between. This CDR3 has 15 amino acids.

This chain uses TRBV7-6 with TRBJ1-5; perhaps TRBD1 as D (5 bases). V was shortened by 1 base and J by 6 bases, with 13 bases between the two germline ends. Germline V gene sequence: CDR1 SGHVS, CDR2 FNYEAQ. This CDR3 is built from 15 residues. For the CDR3, the DNA is TGTGCCAGCAGCTTAGAAGCGGGACCTGGTCAGCCCCAGCATTTT. Protein: CASSLEAGPGQPQHF.